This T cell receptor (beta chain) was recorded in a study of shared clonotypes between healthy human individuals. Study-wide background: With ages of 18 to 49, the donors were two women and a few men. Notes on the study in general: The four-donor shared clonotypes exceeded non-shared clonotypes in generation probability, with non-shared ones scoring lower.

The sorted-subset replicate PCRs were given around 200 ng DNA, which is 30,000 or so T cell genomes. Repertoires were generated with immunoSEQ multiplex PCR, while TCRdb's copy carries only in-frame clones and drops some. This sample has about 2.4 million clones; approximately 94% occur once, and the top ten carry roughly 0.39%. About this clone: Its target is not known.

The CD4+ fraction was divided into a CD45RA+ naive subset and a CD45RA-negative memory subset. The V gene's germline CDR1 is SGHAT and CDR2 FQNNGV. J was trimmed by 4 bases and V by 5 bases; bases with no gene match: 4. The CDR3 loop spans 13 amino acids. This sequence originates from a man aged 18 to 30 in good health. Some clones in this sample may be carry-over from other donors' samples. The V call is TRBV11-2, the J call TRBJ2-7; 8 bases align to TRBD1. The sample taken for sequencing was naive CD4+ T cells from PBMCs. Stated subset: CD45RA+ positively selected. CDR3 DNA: TGTGCCAGCAGCATGGACAGGGTTTACGAGCAGTACTTC. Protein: CASSMDRVYEQYF.